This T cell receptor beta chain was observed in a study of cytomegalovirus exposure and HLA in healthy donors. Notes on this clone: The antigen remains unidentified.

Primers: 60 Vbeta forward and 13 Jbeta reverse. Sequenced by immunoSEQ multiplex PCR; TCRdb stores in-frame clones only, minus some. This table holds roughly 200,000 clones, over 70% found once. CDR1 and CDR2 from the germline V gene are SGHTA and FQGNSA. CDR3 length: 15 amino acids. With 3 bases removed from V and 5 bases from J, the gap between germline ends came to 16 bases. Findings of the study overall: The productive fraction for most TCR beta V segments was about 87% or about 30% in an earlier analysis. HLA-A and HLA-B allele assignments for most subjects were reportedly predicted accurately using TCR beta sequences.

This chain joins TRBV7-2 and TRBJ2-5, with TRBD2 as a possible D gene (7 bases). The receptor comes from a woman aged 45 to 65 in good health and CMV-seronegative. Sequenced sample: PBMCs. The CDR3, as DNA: TGTGCCAGCAGCTTCGCATGGGGGGGCGAGGAGACCCAGTACTTC. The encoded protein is CASSFAWGGEETQYF.